The present entry profiles one TCR beta chain with its context. This record belongs to a study of blood T cell repertoires in COVID-19. Study context: From T cells, B-cell-depleted T cells, or PBMCs came the material, which was cDNA or gDNA.

In the study's own analysis: By means of reference gene primer amplification, nucleated cell counts were estimated. Clones were read by immunoSEQ multiplex PCR, and TCRdb kept only the in-frame ones, dropping some. The V and J calls and clone size come from that table; D and trimming were worked out from the DNA. The sample consists of 450,000 or so clones, roughly 90% of them appearing once. Seattle enrolled patients during active infection and tracked them longitudinally. This CDR3 region has 15 residues. Germline CDR1 is LNHNV and CDR2 is YYDKDF (reference sequence). V shed 5 bases, J shed 10 bases, and the junction held 10 bases outside the gene matches.

The specimen was peripheral blood. The chain links TRBV15 to TRBJ1-6; the match to TRBD1 covers 8 bases. The receptor comes from a man aged 18 to 30 with COVID-19, enrolled during active disease. The CDR3 loop is CATSGLRTGLSPLHF. The CDR3 DNA follows: TGTGCCACCAGCGGTCTTAGGACAGGGCTATCACCCCTCCACTTT.